These 8 T cell receptor beta chains originate from one sample sequenced in a study of cytomegalovirus exposure and HLA in healthy donors. The PCR was carried out with 60 Vbeta primers and 13 Jbeta primers. Libraries were prepared by immunoSEQ multiplex PCR; TCRdb keeps only in-frame clonotypes and omits some of them. The table includes 120,000 or so clones, 75% to 90% detected once. What was sequenced was PBMCs. The source of these receptors is a male donor in good health and CMV-seronegative.

This chain connects TRBV5-4 to TRBJ1-2; D might be TRBD1 (6 bases). Trimming took 2 bases from V and 6 from J, leaving 17 bases between them. Germline CDR1 SGHNT, CDR2 YYREEE (reference sequence). CDR3 length equals 15 residues. Here the CDR3 DNA reads TGTGCCAGCAGCTTAGATTACAGGGATCGGCATGGCTACACCTTC. The encoded protein is CASSLDYRDRHGYTF.

The J gene is TRBJ2-1, the V gene TRBV7-9; 7 positions agree with TRBD1. With V trimmed by 4 bases and J by 4 bases, 13 bases remained unmatched. Germline loops: CDR1 SEHNR, CDR2 FQNEAQ (reference sequence). The length of the CDR3 is 17 residues. CDR3 amino acids: CASSYRGQVGEYNEQFF. The CDR3 DNA follows: TGTGCCAGCAGCTACCGAGGACAGGTGGGAGAATACAATGAGCAGTTCTTC.

V gene TRBV5-5 combines with J gene TRBJ2-7; D is perhaps TRBD2 (5 bases). Per the germline V gene, CDR1 is SGHKS and CDR2 is YYEKEE (reference sequence). V was clipped by 3 bases and J by 3 bases, with 13 bases between them. The CDR3 has 14 amino acids. CDR3 nucleotide sequence: TGTGCCAGCAGCTCCACCGGGATCTACTACGAGCAGTACTTC. It translates to CASSSTGIYYEQYF.

This clone was counted once. The genes are TRBV25-1 and TRBJ2-7; the D gene is possibly TRBD1 (6 bases). The CDR3 contains 13 residues. Deletions cut 6 bases from V and 1 base from J, with 10 bases between. Germline V gene data show CDR1 as MGHDK and CDR2 as SYGVNS. The CDR3 coding sequence is TGTGCCAGCAGCAGGGGACCTTCCTACGAGCAGTACTTC. It encodes CASSRGPSYEQYF.

This chain uses TRBV7-9 with TRBJ1-3, with a possible D match to TRBD1 (6 bases). Trimming took off 4 bases at V and 3 bases at J, with 16 bases between the two ends. The CDR3 is 16 residues long. CDR1 is SEHNR, CDR2 FQNEAQ, per germline (reference sequence). CDR3 protein: CASSSPTGGRGNTIYF. The CDR3 bases are TGTGCCAGCAGCTCTCCAACTGGGGGCCGTGGAAACACCATATATTTT.

The chain couples TRBV5-5 to TRBJ1-3; D gene ambiguous. The CDR3 covers 15 residues. The germline V and J ends were trimmed by 4 bases and 9 bases, with 20 bases remaining between them. The germline CDR1 and CDR2 sequences are SGHKS and YYEKEE (reference sequence). The CDR3 here is CASSRTQTAEGTIYF. The CDR3 bases are TGTGCCAGCAGCCGAACTCAGACCGCGGAAGGCACCATATATTTT.

The V call is TRBV6-5, the J call TRBJ1-5; TRBD1 is a possible D gene (6 bases). Germline-derived CDR1 and CDR2 are MNHEY and SVGAGI. The CDR3 length is 15 residues. The germline V and J ends were trimmed by 2 bases and 2 bases, with 10 bases remaining between them. CDR3 DNA sequence: TGTGCCAGCAGTTACCGGACAGTCGGCAATCAGCCCCAGCATTTT. Translating gives CASSYRTVGNQPQHF.

This clone was recorded a few times. This chain uses TRBV30 with TRBJ2-7, with 12 bases matching TRBD2. V trimming: 4 bases; J trimming: 5 bases; junction bases outside the gene matches: 6. The length of the CDR3 is 14 residues. Looked up from germline, CDR1 is GTSNPN and CDR2 is SVGIG (reference sequence). CDR3 nucleotide sequence: TGTGCCTGGAATCTAGCGGGAGGGAACGACGAGCAGTACTTC. Its protein product is CAWNLAGGNDEQYF. Looking up the rest from reference TRBV30 and TRBJ2-7 gives the full variable domain: SQTIHQWPATLVQPVGSPLSLECTVEGTSNPNLYWYRQAAGRGLQLLFYSVGIGQISSEVPQNLSASRPQDRQFILSSKKLLLSDSGFYLCAWNLAGGNDEQYFGPGTRLTVT.